The 20 T cell receptor beta chains given below trace back to one sample, sequenced in a study of T cell repertoires in cytomegalovirus infection. TCRdb reprocessed the reads via MiXCR and lists one record per CDR3 protein. This sample yields about 150,000 distinct CDR3 sequences, of which more than 15% are seen a single time; about 19% belongs to the top ten. The sequencing sample was made of CD8+ T cells from PBMCs. Receptor source: a human donor in good health (CMV status not recorded). Some clones in this sample may be carry-over from other donors' samples.

The CDR3 protein is CAISPTGEASNQPQHF. The CDR3 coding sequence is TGTGCCATCAGCCCGACAGGGGAGGCAAGCAATCAGCCCCAGCATTTT. The V call is TRBV10-3, the J call TRBJ1-5; TRBD1 agrees at 8 bases. The germline V gene encodes CDR1 ENHRY and CDR2 SYGVKD. The CDR3 is 16 amino acids. The ends lost 6 bases at V and 1 base at J; junction bases unmatched: 8.

The rearrangement links TRBV7-2 to TRBJ2-1; perhaps D is TRBD1 or TRBD2 (6 bases each). V was clipped by 5 bases and J by 2 bases, with 16 bases between them. Per the germline V gene, CDR1 is SGHTA and CDR2 is FQGNSA. CDR3 length equals 16 residues. The CDR3 coding sequence is TGTGCCAGCAGCAACAGGGACTCCAACGCCTACAATGAGCAGTTCTTC. This gives the protein CASSNRDSNAYNEQFF.

This rearrangement joins TRBV28 to TRBJ2-1, with D unclear. CDR3 length: 12 amino acids. Trimming took 7 bases from V and 6 from J, leaving 10 bases between them. Germline CDR1 MDHEN, CDR2 SYDVKM. The CDR3 here is CASNLSVNEQFF. DNA of the CDR3: TGTGCCAGCAACCTATCTGTCAATGAGCAGTTCTTC.

This clonotype showed up many times. The chain's CDR3 is CASSLKNTEAFF. CDR3 bases: TGTGCCAGCAGCTTAAAGAACACTGAAGCTTTCTTT. The chain uses TRBV7-9 and TRBJ1-1; D ambiguous. The CDR3 is made up of 12 amino acids. Germline V gene lookup returns CDR1 SEHNR and CDR2 FQNEAQ (reference sequence). The V end was cut by 2 bases, the J end by 1 base, with 2 bases between.

The V and J genes are TRBV20-1 and TRBJ2-7; TRBD1 matches 11 bases. V was pared by 3 bases and J by 5 bases, with 9 bases of the junction left unmatched. Germline CDR1 DFQATT, CDR2 SNEGSKA (reference sequence). The CDR3 runs 15 residues. This chain's CDR3 is CSASRPGQGVNEQYF. The CDR3 nucleotides read TGCAGTGCTAGCCGACCGGGACAGGGGGTCAACGAGCAGTACTTC.

V and J are TRBV7-3 and TRBJ2-5; D gene unclear. Germline values: CDR1 SGHTA, CDR2 FQGTGA. CDR3 length: 15 residues. Trimming cost V 1 base and J 3 bases, with 12 bases left between them. CDR3 amino acids: CASSLIPGREETQYF. The CDR3 nucleotides are TGTGCCAGCAGCTTAATCCCGGGTAGGGAAGAGACCCAGTACTTC.

The chain is built from TRBV7-2 and TRBJ1-2; D might be TRBD1 (6 bases). V was shortened by 5 bases and J by 8 bases, with 15 bases between the two germline ends. This CDR3 has 13 residues. Germline CDR1 is SGHTA and CDR2 is FQGNSA. CDR3 loop: CASSLGGAEGYTF. The CDR3 region has the DNA TGTGCCAGCAGCCTGGGGGGGGCGGAGGGCTACACCTTC.

CDR3 protein: CASSADRGTEAFF. The CDR3 bases are TGTGCCAGCAGTGCGGACAGGGGCACTGAAGCTTTCTTT. The V and J genes are TRBV11-3 and TRBJ1-1, with 9 bases lining up with TRBD1. CDR1 and CDR2 (germline): SGHNT, YENEEA. The length of the CDR3 is 13 residues. Unmatched junction bases numbered 3, after V lost 6 bases and J lost 4 bases.

This clonotype has a handful of counts. This chain links TRBV28 with TRBJ1-2; D is uncertain. The CDR3 totals 12 residues. Germline assignment: CDR1 MDHEN and CDR2 SYDVKM. Trimming removed 3 bases from V and 6 bases from J, with 8 bases in between. The CDR3 nucleotides are TGTGCCAGCAGTTTCGCAAGGGATGGCTACACCTTC. This codes for CASSFARDGYTF.

This clonotype was seen only a few times. The gene calls are TRBV7-2 and TRBJ2-7; no firm D call. The CDR3 is made up of 16 amino acids. Germline V gene data show CDR1 as SGHTA and CDR2 as FQGNSA. Trimming took 1 base from V and 2 from J, leaving 15 bases between them. The CDR3 spells CASSLGQSPYTYEQYF. The CDR3 nucleotides read TGTGCCAGCAGCTTAGGGCAGTCTCCCTATACCTACGAGCAGTACTTC.

This clonotype has more than one count but fewer than ten. The chain recombines TRBV15 with TRBJ2-1; the match to TRBD2 covers 8 bases. Germline CDR1 LNHNV, CDR2 YYDKDF (reference sequence). J was trimmed by 1 base and V by 5 bases; bases with no gene match: 4. This CDR3 has 15 residues. The CDR3 loop reads CATSVAGRSYNEQFF. The CDR3 nucleotides are TGTGCCACCAGCGTAGCGGGAAGGTCCTACAATGAGCAGTTCTTC.

At least ten counts were recorded for this clonotype. The chain uses TRBV14 and TRBJ1-3, with D tentatively TRBD1 (5 bases). Trimming took 1 base from V and 0 from J, leaving 13 bases between them. In germline, CDR1 is SGHDN, CDR2 FVKESK. This CDR3 comprises 17 residues. The CDR3 is CASSQVGAMYSGNTIYF. In DNA, the CDR3 is TGTGCCAGCAGCCAAGTAGGGGCGATGTACTCTGGAAACACCATATATTTT.

This clonotype has at least ten counts. CDR3 coding DNA: TGTGCCAGCAGCATAGAGGGTCCGATAAGCTCCTACGAGCAGTACTTC. It codes for CASSIEGPISSYEQYF. The V and J genes are TRBV5-5 and TRBJ2-7, with D possibly matching TRBD2 (5 bases). Trimming shortened V by 4 bases and J by 0 bases, and 17 bases separated the two germline ends. Germline-derived CDR1 and CDR2 are SGHKS and YYEKEE (reference sequence). The CDR3 runs 16 residues.

This clonotype has a handful of counts. The CDR3 nucleotides are TGTGCCAGCAGTGAGCGGGTCGCTAGCGGGGGGGCCCATGAGCAGTTCTTC. Its translation is CASSERVASGGAHEQFF. The genes are TRBV6-4 and TRBJ2-1, with 12 bases matching TRBD2. The CDR3 spans 17 residues. Trimming removed 3 bases from V and 8 bases from J; junction bases left unmatched: 11. Per germline, CDR1 MRHNA and CDR2 SNTAGT.

The chain employs TRBV29-1 and TRBJ2-1; TRBD2 agrees at 7 bases. V lost 3 bases to trimming and J lost 2 bases; unmatched junction nucleotides: 7. CDR1 is SQVTM, CDR2 ANQGSEA, per germline. The CDR3 runs 15 residues. The CDR3 region is CSVDERLAAYNEQFF. CDR3 sequence (DNA): TGCAGCGTTGATGAACGGCTAGCGGCCTACAATGAGCAGTTCTTC.

This clonotype was counted at least ten times. The chain uses TRBV6-2 or TRBV6-3 and TRBJ1-5, with D possibly matching TRBD1 (6 bases). The CDR3 loop spans 15 amino acids. In germline, CDR1 is MNHEY, CDR2 SVGEGT. Trimming shortened V by 0 bases and J by 5 bases, and 11 bases separated the two germline ends. The chain's CDR3 is CASSYSTGQHQPQHF. The CDR3 DNA reads TGTGCCAGCAGTTACTCAACCGGACAGCATCAGCCCCAGCATTTT.

This clonotype came up a few times. The chain carries TRBV19 and TRBJ2-2; a possible D gene is TRBD1 (6 bases). Trimming took off 8 bases at V and 5 bases at J, with 15 bases between the two ends. Germline lookup yields CDR1 LNHDA and CDR2 SQIVND (reference sequence). CDR3 size: 14 residues. CDR3 sequence reads: CASSDRFGTGELFF. CDR3 DNA sequence: TGTGCCAGTTCAGACAGGTTCGGGACCGGGGAGCTGTTTTTT.

The gene calls are TRBV7-2 and TRBJ2-4; 7 bases line up with TRBD2. The length of the CDR3 is 13 residues. V was pared by 11 bases and J by 7 bases, with 11 bases of the junction left unmatched. Germline assignment: CDR1 SGHTA and CDR2 FQGNSA. CDR3 bases: TGTGCCGCGCGGGGAGGGCGCGACAACATTCAGTACTTC. It is translated as CAARGGRDNIQYF. The full variable domain, completed using reference TRBV7-2 and TRBJ2-4, is GAGVSQSPSNKVTEKGKDVELRCDPISGHTALYWYRQSLGQGLEFLIYFQGNSAPDKSGLPSDRFSAERTGGSVSTLTIQRTQQEDSAVYLCAARGGRDNIQYFGAGTRLSVL.

V gene TRBV28 combines with J gene TRBJ1-2, with D perhaps TRBD1 (5 bases). Trimming stripped 3 bases from V and 8 bases from J, with 28 bases between. The CDR3 runs to 18 residues. Germline V lookup: CDR1 MDHEN, CDR2 SYDVKM. The CDR3 bases are TGTGCCAGCAGTTTTCGGCTGAGACGGTCCGGGACCGCCGCGGGCTACACCTTC. It specifies CASSFRLRRSGTAAGYTF.

This clonotype was observed a handful of times. The rearrangement joins TRBV11-2 to TRBJ2-2, with 7 bases aligning to TRBD1. Germline lookup yields CDR1 SGHAT and CDR2 FQNNGV. The junction had 6 bases not matched to a gene; V was cut back by 5 bases and J by 3 bases. This CDR3 spans 15 amino acids. The DNA for the CDR3 is TGTGCCAGCAGCCCTACAGGGGAATACACCGGGGAGCTGTTTTTT. Translation gives CASSPTGEYTGELFF. Full variable domain (remainder filled in from reference TRBV11-2 and TRBJ2-2): EAGVAQSPRYKIIEKRQSVAFWCNPISGHATLYWYQQILGQGPKLLIQFQNNGVVDDSQLPKDRFSAERLKGVDSTLKIQPAKLEDSAVYLCASSPTGEYTGELFFGEGSRLTVL.